This is a list of T cell receptor beta chains from one sample in a study of blood T cell repertoires in COVID-19. Assay: immunoSEQ multiplex PCR; the TCRdb copy retains only in-frame clones and omits some. The sample consists of about 83,000 clones, 86% of them appearing once. Sequencing was performed on peripheral blood. These TCRs come from a man in his fifties with active COVID-19. Each CDR3 is given with its conserved first and last residue. Each record gives: J gene, V gene, clone size, D gene, CDR3 protein, CDR3 DNA. A D gene is named only where the DNA matches it firmly. Clone size is given for some rows only: seen once, a few or many times, or a class if the clone is expanded.

J gene: TRBJ1-1; V gene: TRBV29-1; clone size: .; D gene: TRBD1; CDR3 protein: CSVVEGQLNTEAFF; CDR3 DNA: TGCAGCGTTGTAGAGGGACAGTTAAACACTGAAGCTTTCTTT
J gene: TRBJ2-2; V gene: TRBV19; clone size: .; D gene: .; CDR3 protein: CASSIHTAGGSEELFF; CDR3 DNA: TGTGCCAGTAGTATCCATACAGCAGGGGGGTCTGAGGAGCTGTTTTTT
J gene: TRBJ1-1; V gene: TRBV4-3; clone size: .; D gene: TRBD1; CDR3 protein: CASSPTGKTEAFF; CDR3 DNA: TGCGCCAGCAGCCCGACAGGGAAAACTGAAGCTTTCTTT
J gene: TRBJ2-3; V gene: TRBV28; clone size: once; D gene: TRBD2; CDR3 protein: CASSPPGGSTDTQYF; CDR3 DNA: TGTGCCAGCAGCCCTCCGGGAGGAAGCACAGATACGCAGTATTTT
J gene: TRBJ2-1; V gene: TRBV6-4; clone size: .; D gene: TRBD2; CDR3 protein: CASSPGGVGSYNEQFF; CDR3 DNA: TGTGCCAGCTCTCCTGGGGGGGTCGGCTCCTACAATGAGCAGTTCTTC
J gene: TRBJ2-3; V gene: TRBV5-1; clone size: once; D gene: TRBD2; CDR3 protein: CASSLIAGVTDTQYF; CDR3 DNA: TGCGCCAGCAGCTTGATAGCGGGAGTCACAGATACGCAGTATTTT
J gene: TRBJ2-3; V gene: TRBV7-2; clone size: .; D gene: .; CDR3 protein: CASSLRRGTDTQYF; CDR3 DNA: TGTGCCAGCAGCTTACGGAGGGGCACAGATACGCAGTATTTT
J gene: TRBJ2-7; V gene: TRBV4-3; clone size: .; D gene: .; CDR3 protein: CASSQERALHYEQYF; CDR3 DNA: TGCGCCAGCAGCCAAGAGCGGGCCTTACACTACGAGCAGTACTTC
J gene: TRBJ2-2; V gene: TRBV27; clone size: .; D gene: TRBD2; CDR3 protein: CASSVPGLAGGPSGELFF; CDR3 DNA: TGTGCCAGCAGTGTCCCGGGACTAGCGGGGGGGCCTTCCGGGGAGCTGTTTTTT
J gene: TRBJ2-3; V gene: TRBV19; clone size: once; D gene: .; CDR3 protein: CASSIRDTQYF; CDR3 DNA: TGTGCCAGTAGTATTCGGGATACGCAGTATTTT
J gene: TRBJ2-7; V gene: TRBV5-1; clone size: .; D gene: TRBD2; CDR3 protein: CASSLGLAGVGEQYF; CDR3 DNA: TGCGCCAGCAGCTTGGGACTAGCGGGGGTAGGCGAGCAGTACTTC